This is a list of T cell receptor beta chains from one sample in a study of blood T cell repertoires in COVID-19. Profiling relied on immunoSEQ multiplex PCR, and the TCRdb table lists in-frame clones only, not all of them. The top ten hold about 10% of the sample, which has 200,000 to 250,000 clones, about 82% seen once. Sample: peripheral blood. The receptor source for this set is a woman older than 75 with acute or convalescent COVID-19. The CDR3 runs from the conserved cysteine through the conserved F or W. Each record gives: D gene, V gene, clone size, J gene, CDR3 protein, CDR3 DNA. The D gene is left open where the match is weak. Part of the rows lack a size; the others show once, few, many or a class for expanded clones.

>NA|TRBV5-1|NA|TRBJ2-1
CASSLAAGNNEQFF
TGCGCCAGCAGCTTGGCGGCCGGGAACAATGAGCAGTTCTTC
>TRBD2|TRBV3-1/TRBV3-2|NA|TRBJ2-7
CASSPREGPYEQYF
TGTGCCAGCAGCCCTCGGGAGGGCCCCTACGAGCAGTACTTC
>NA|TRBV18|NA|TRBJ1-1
CASSLSRQTEAFF
TGTGCCAGCTCACTTTCTAGACAGACTGAAGCTTTCTTT
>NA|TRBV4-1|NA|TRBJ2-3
CASSYKRQVDLGRTDTQYF
TGCGCCAGCAGCTACAAACGACAGGTCGACCTGGGACGCACAGATACGCAGTATTTT
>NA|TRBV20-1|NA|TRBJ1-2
CSASKEFYGYTF
TGCAGTGCTAGTAAGGAGTTCTATGGCTACACCTTC
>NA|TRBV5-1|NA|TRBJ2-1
CASSLSGQEQFF
TGCGCCAGCAGCTTAAGCGGCCAGGAGCAGTTCTTC
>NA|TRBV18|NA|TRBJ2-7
CASSPLQASGEQYF
TGTGCCAGCTCACCACTACAGGCCTCGGGTGAGCAGTACTTC
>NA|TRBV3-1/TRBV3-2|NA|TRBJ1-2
CASSPRQVTYGYTF
TGTGCCAGCAGCCCCCGACAAGTTACTTATGGCTACACCTTC
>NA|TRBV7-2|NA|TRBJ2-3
CASSSTGILSTDTQYF
TGTGCCAGCAGCTCGACCGGGATTCTGAGCACAGATACGCAGTATTTT
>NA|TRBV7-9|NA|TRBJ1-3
CASSLTGGSGNTIYF
TGTGCCAGCAGCTTAACGGGGGGCTCTGGAAACACCATATATTTT
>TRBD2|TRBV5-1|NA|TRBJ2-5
CASSPTLAGQETQYF
TGCGCCAGCAGCCCGACGCTAGCGGGGCAAGAGACCCAGTACTTC
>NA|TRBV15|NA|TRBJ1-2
CATSRDGRLGYGYTF
TGTGCCACCAGCAGAGATGGGAGACTCGGCTATGGCTACACCTTC
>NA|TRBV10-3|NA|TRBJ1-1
CAISESDSGRSETEAFF
TGTGCCATCAGTGAGTCGGATTCAGGGAGGTCGGAAACTGAAGCTTTCTTT
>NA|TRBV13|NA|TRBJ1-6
CASSLSGNSPLHF
TGTGCCAGCAGCTTATCCGGGAATTCACCCCTCCACTTT
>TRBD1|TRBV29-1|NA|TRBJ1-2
CSVDTHGTGEFGYTF
TGCAGCGTGGATACACACGGGACAGGGGAATTCGGCTACACCTTC
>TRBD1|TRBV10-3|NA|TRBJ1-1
CAIRAGTGENTEAFF
TGTGCCATCAGGGCCGGGACAGGTGAGAACACTGAAGCTTTCTTT
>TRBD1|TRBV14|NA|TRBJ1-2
CASSRDSTNYGYTF
TGTGCCAGCAGCCGGGACAGCACTAACTATGGCTACACCTTC
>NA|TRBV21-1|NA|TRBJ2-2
CASSRGGQGHGELFF
TGTGCCAGCAGCCGGGGGGGACAGGGGCACGGGGAGCTGTTTTTT
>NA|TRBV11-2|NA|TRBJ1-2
CASSPLDYGYTF
TGTGCCAGCAGCCCACTAGACTATGGCTACACCTTC
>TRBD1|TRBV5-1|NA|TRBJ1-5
CASSLTGGQPQHF
TGCGCCAGCAGCTTGACAGGGGGCCAGCCCCAGCATTTT
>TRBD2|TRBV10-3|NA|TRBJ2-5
CASRGVGREGSETQYF
TGTGCCTCCCGGGGGGTCGGACGGGAGGGTTCAGAGACCCAGTACTTC
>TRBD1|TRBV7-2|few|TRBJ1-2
CASSQSTGQGYGYTF
TGTGCCAGCAGCCAAAGCACGGGACAGGGGTATGGCTACACCTTC
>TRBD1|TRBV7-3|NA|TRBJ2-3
CASSSTKSSRDREITDTQYF
TGTGCCAGCAGCTCTACTAAAAGCTCCCGGGACAGGGAGATCACAGATACGCAGTATTTT
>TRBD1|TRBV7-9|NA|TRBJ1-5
CASSWDRNQPQHF
TGTGCCAGCAGCTGGGACAGGAATCAGCCCCAGCATTTT